The rows below give T cell receptor beta chains drawn from one sample of a study of identical twins. TCRdb passed the 5' RACE reads through MiXCR, listing each CDR3 protein once. Among some 330,000 distinct CDR3 sequences listed, approximately 8.8% were seen once. Material for sequencing was naive T cells sorted from blood. Every receptor here comes from a woman between 50 and 59 years old in good health. Each CDR3 is given with its conserved first and last residue. The D gene is left open where the match is weak. Size values are once, few and many counts, or a class for expanded clones, and some rows have none.

d_call j_call clone_size v_call cdr3_aa cdr3_nt
TRBD2 TRBJ2-1 - TRBV20-1 CSARGLSGRYNEQFF TGCAGTGCTAGAGGGCTAAGCGGGAGGTACAATGAGCAGTTCTTC
- TRBJ1-2 few TRBV4-1 CASSQLGIHSYTF TGCGCCAGCAGCCAGTTGGGGATTCATAGCTACACCTTC
- TRBJ2-1 few TRBV20-1 CSADPVSGRGYNEQFF TGCAGTGCTGACCCGGTGAGCGGGCGAGGGTACAATGAGCAGTTCTTC
- TRBJ2-1 many TRBV5-1 CASATSSYNEQFF TGCGCCAGCGCAACTAGTTCCTACAATGAGCAGTTCTTC
- TRBJ2-2 few TRBV9 CASSGLGLSGRPGELFF TGTGCCAGCAGCGGCCTGGGACTCAGCGGGCGGCCCGGGGAGCTGTTTTTT
TRBD1 TRBJ2-1 - TRBV20-1 CSARQLGTGNDEQFF TGCAGTGCTAGGCAACTCGGGACAGGGAATGATGAGCAGTTCTTC
- TRBJ2-7 many TRBV7-9 CASSYQRAGLHEQYF TGTGCCAGCAGTTACCAAAGGGCGGGATTACACGAGCAGTACTTC
- TRBJ2-7 many TRBV6-5 CASRGRGTGEQYF TGTGCCAGCAGGGGGCGAGGGACGGGCGAGCAGTACTTC
TRBD2 TRBJ2-1 - TRBV12-3/TRBV12-4 CASSLGRLAGGEQFF TGTGCCAGCAGTTTAGGTCGCCTAGCGGGAGGTGAGCAGTTCTTC
- TRBJ1-1 few TRBV5-1 CASSLSGEPHTEAFF TGCGCCAGCAGCTTATCAGGGGAGCCTCACACTGAAGCTTTCTTT
- TRBJ1-1 many TRBV21-1 CASSGPEAFF TGTGCCAGCAGTGGGCCTGAAGCTTTCTTT
- TRBJ2-2 many TRBV19 CASSLLGTGELFF TGTGCCAGTAGCCTGCTGGGCACCGGGGAGCTGTTTTTT
TRBD1 TRBJ2-7 few TRBV5-1 CASSSTQQGRTNEQYF TGCGCCAGCAGCTCGACCCAACAGGGGCGTACTAACGAGCAGTACTTC
- TRBJ1-5 few TRBV21-1 CARNKTGVGNQPQHF TGTGCCAGAAATAAGACAGGGGTCGGCAATCAGCCCCAGCATTTT
TRBD1 TRBJ2-2 few TRBV27 CASSPTGGNTGELFF TGTGCCAGCAGCCCGACAGGGGGCAACACCGGGGAGCTGTTTTTT
TRBD1 TRBJ2-2 few TRBV20-1 CSARMGQSITGELFF TGCAGTGCTAGAATGGGACAGAGCATCACCGGGGAGCTGTTTTTT
TRBD1 TRBJ2-3 - TRBV19 CASSIDVGTALRQYF TGTGCCAGTAGTATAGACGTGGGGACAGCCCTTAGGCAGTATTTT
TRBD1 TRBJ2-3 - TRBV25-1 CASARQGSDTQYF TGTGCCAGCGCTAGACAGGGGTCAGATACGCAGTATTTT
TRBD2 TRBJ2-1 - TRBV6-5 CASSYSIGTSGRDEQFF TGTGCCAGCAGTTACTCGATCGGGACTAGCGGGAGGGATGAGCAGTTCTTC
TRBD2 TRBJ2-7 - TRBV4-1 CASSPSGRVYEQYF TGCGCCAGCAGCCCCAGCGGGAGGGTCTACGAGCAGTACTTC
- TRBJ2-2 - TRBV12-3/TRBV12-4 CASSIKNTGELFF TGTGCCAGCAGTATCAAGAACACCGGGGAGCTGTTTTTT
- TRBJ2-2 - TRBV7-2 CASSFLRRDTGELFF TGTGCCAGCAGCTTTCTGAGACGGGACACCGGGGAGCTGTTTTTT
TRBD2 TRBJ2-7 - TRBV11-2 CASSLSGSIYEQYF TGTGCCAGCAGCCTTAGCGGGAGTATCTACGAGCAGTACTTC
TRBD2 TRBJ2-1 many TRBV3-1 CASSQGTSGRASYNEQFF TGTGCCAGCAGCCAAGGGACTAGCGGGAGGGCCTCCTACAATGAGCAGTTCTTC
TRBD1 TRBJ2-5 - TRBV7-2 CASSLWTGAETQYF TGTGCCAGCAGCCTTTGGACAGGGGCAGAGACCCAGTACTTC
TRBD2 TRBJ2-1 - TRBV27 CASSTTSGSTNEQFF TGTGCCAGCAGTACGACTAGCGGGAGTACTAATGAGCAGTTCTTC
TRBD2 TRBJ2-3 - TRBV20-1 CSASGTTTDTQYF TGCAGTGCTTCCGGGACTACCACAGATACGCAGTATTTT
- TRBJ2-2 - TRBV6-4 CASANGPNTGELFF TGTGCCAGCGCGAACGGACCGAACACCGGGGAGCTGTTTTTT
TRBD1 TRBJ1-1 many TRBV5-1 CASSYVPGTAHSDTEAFF TGCGCCAGCAGCTATGTTCCCGGGACAGCCCATTCGGACACTGAAGCTTTCTTT
- TRBJ2-1 few TRBV15 CATSRVTGNEQFF TGTGCCACCAGCAGGGTCACGGGAAATGAGCAGTTCTTC
TRBD1 TRBJ2-5 - TRBV18 CASRDRVGETQYF TGTGCCAGCCGGGACAGGGTCGGGGAGACCCAGTACTTC
- TRBJ2-1 many TRBV4-1 CASSQLDLGPEQFF TGCGCCAGCAGCCAACTTGACCTTGGTCCTGAGCAGTTCTTC
TRBD2 TRBJ2-2 many TRBV7-2 CASSLSGRFTGELFF TGTGCCAGCAGCTTAAGCGGGAGGTTCACCGGGGAGCTGTTTTTT
TRBD1 TRBJ2-3 - TRBV7-9 CASSTTGTVLKPTDTQYF TGTGCCAGCAGCACCACCGGGACAGTTCTTAAGCCCACAGATACGCAGTATTTT
TRBD2 TRBJ2-5 - TRBV4-1 CASSQDWGGVDQETQYF TGCGCCAGCAGCCAAGATTGGGGGGGAGTGGATCAAGAGACCCAGTACTTC
- TRBJ2-2 few TRBV4-1 CASSSTEVTGELFF TGCGCCAGCAGCTCCACCGAGGTCACCGGGGAGCTGTTTTTT
- TRBJ2-2 - TRBV7-9 CASLGGTGELFF TGTGCCAGCCTTGGGGGGACCGGGGAGCTGTTTTTT
- TRBJ1-2 few TRBV2 CASRGEFDTF TGTGCCAGCAGGGGGGAATTTGACACCTTC